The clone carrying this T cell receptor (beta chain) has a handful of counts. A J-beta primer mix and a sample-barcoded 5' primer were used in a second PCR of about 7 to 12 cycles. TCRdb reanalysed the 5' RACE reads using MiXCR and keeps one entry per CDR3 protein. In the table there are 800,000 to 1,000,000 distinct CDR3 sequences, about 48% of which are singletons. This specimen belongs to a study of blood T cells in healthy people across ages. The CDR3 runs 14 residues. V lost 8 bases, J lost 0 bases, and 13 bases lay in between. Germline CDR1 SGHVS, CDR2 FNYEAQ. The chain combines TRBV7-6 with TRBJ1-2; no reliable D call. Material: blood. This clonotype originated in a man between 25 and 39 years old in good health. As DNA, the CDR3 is TGTGCCAGCCTACTACCGACGTCTAACTATGGCTACACCTTC. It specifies CASLLPTSNYGYTF.